The 5 T cell receptor beta chains reported below all come from one sample, sequenced in a study of T cells after yellow fever vaccination. TCRdb re-called the 5' RACE reads through MiXCR, storing one row per CDR3 protein. The sample comprises approximately 150,000 distinct CDR3 sequences, 7.7% of which are singletons, and 0.55% to 0.9% rests with the top ten. The sample in question was CD4+ T cells sorted from PBMCs, obtained 5 days after the yellow fever booster vaccination. Source of these receptors: a man aged 30-40 years who received the YFV17D yellow fever vaccine.

This clonotype has ten or more counts. J is TRBJ2-5 and V is TRBV24-1, with 8 bases lining up with TRBD1. Trimming removed 12 bases from V and 5 bases from J; junction bases left unmatched: 7. Germline assignment: CDR1 KGHDR and CDR2 SFDVKD. The CDR3 covers 12 residues. CDR3: CAVQGDLETQYF. CDR3 nucleotides: TGTGCCGTACAGGGGGACCTGGAGACCCAGTACTTC.

The sample holds many counts of this clonotype. J is TRBJ2-2 and V is TRBV9; D not certain. This CDR3 has 12 residues. Between the trimmed V and J ends, which lost 3 bases and 7 bases, there was a span of 7 bases. CDR1 is SGDLS, CDR2 YYNGEE, per germline. This CDR3 is CASSAPVGELFF. CDR3 sequence (DNA): TGTGCCAGCAGCGCCCCGGTCGGGGAGCTGTTTTTT.

This clonotype showed up many times. This chain links TRBV4-2 with TRBJ2-2, with D uncertain. The CDR3 is 15 residues long. Germline V gene lookup returns CDR1 LGHNA and CDR2 YNFKEQ. Trimming removed 0 bases from V and 3 bases from J, with 8 bases in between. CDR3 sequence reads: CASSQDVPDTGELFF. In nucleotides, the CDR3 is TGTGCCAGCAGCCAAGATGTCCCTGACACCGGGGAGCTGTTTTTT.

At least ten counts were recorded for this clonotype. Germline is not matched at one junction end, which may reflect a read error. The chain recombines TRBV6-5 with TRBJ1-4; tentatively, D is TRBD1 (5 bases). The CDR3 loop spans 14 amino acids. CDR1 MNHEY and CDR2 SVGAGI come from the germline V gene. Here the CDR3 reads CASSYSGAKEKLFF. The CDR3 DNA reads TGTGCCAGCAGTTACTCAGGGGCTAAAGAAAAACTGTTTTTT.

This clonotype came up many times. The chain carries TRBV4-3 and TRBJ2-4; the D gene is possibly TRBD2 (6 bases). Germline V gene data show CDR1 as LGHNA and CDR2 as YSLEER. The CDR3 covers 18 residues. V shed 2 bases and J shed 3 bases, with 20 bases lying between them. CDR3 bases: TGCGCCAGCAGCCAATTTGAGGTGGAGCGGGCGGGCAAAAACATTCAGTACTTC. Translated, it gives CASSQFEVERAGKNIQYF.